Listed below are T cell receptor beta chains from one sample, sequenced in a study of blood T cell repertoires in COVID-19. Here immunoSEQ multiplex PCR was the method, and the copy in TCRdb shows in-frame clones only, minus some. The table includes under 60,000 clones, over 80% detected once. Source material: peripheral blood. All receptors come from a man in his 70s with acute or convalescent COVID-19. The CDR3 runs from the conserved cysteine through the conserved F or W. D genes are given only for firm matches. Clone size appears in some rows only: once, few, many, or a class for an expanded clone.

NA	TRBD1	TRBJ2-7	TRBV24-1	TGTGCCACCAGTCCGGGACAGGGGTCCTACGAGCAGTACTTC	CATSPGQGSYEQYF
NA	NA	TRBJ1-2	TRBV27	TGTGCCAGCAGTTTTTCGCGGGATAGTGTACGGGGCTACACCTTC	CASSFSRDSVRGYTF
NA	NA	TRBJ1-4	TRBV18	TGTGCCAGCTCACTTTCCGGGACTCTCGGTAGTGAAAAACTGTTTTTT	CASSLSGTLGSEKLFF
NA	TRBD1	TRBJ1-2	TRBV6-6	TGTGCCTCCTCAGGGGGCTCCCTTCGGGGCTACACCTTC	CASSGGSLRGYTF
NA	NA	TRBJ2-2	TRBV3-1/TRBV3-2	TGTGCCAGCAGCCCCGAGGGCGGAGGGATCGGCACCGGGGAGCTGTTTTTT	CASSPEGGGIGTGELFF
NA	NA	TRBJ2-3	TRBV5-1	TGCGCCAGCAGCGAGGGCACAGATACGCAGTATTTT	CASSEGTDTQYF
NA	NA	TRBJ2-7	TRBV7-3	TGTGCCAGCAGCTTAAGCGGGGACGCCTACGAGCAGTACTTC	CASSLSGDAYEQYF
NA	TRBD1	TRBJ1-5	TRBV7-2	TGTGCCAGCAGCTTGGACAGGCGCAATCAGCCCCAGCATTTT	CASSLDRRNQPQHF
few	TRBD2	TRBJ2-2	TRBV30	TGTGCCTGGAACAATCCGGGACTAGCGGCGAACACCGGGGAGCTGTTTTTT	CAWNNPGLAANTGELFF
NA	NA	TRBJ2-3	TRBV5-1	TGCGCCAGCAGCTTCGGGGGAGGCCGCACAGATACGCAGTATTTT	CASSFGGGRTDTQYF
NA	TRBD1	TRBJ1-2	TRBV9	TGTGCCAGCAGCGTAGAACCCGGACAGGGGAATGGCTACACCTTC	CASSVEPGQGNGYTF
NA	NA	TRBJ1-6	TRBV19	TGTGCCAGTAGTATCACGAACCGGGAAGCCTATAATTCACCCCTCCACTTT	CASSITNREAYNSPLHF
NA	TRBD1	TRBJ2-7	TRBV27	TGTGCCAGCAGTAGGGGGCTAGGGAGCTGGGAGCAGTACTTC	CASSRGLGSWEQYF
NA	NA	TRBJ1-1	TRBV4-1	TGCGCCAGCAGCCAGAAGAGCGGCACAATGGGTTCCACTGAAGCTTTCTTT	CASSQKSGTMGSTEAFF
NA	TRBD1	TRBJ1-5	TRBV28	TGTGCCAGCAGGGGACAGGGCCTCAATCAGCCCCAGCATTTT	CASRGQGLNQPQHF
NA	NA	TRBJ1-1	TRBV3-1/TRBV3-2	TGTGCCAGCAGCCAAGGGACAGTGCCTGAAGCTTTCTTT	CASSQGTVPEAFF
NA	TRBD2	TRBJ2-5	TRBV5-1	TGCGCCAGCAGCTTGGGAGCGGGGGAGACAGAGACCCAGTACTTC	CASSLGAGETETQYF
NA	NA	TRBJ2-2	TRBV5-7	TGTGCCAGCAGCTCCCGCGACAGAACGAACACCGGGGAGCTGTTTTTT	CASSSRDRTNTGELFF
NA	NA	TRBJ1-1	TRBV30	TGTGCCTGGAGCTCCCGGGGATCGGACACTGAAGCTTTCTTT	CAWSSRGSDTEAFF
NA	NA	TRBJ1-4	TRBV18	TGTGCCAGCTCACCGTCCGGTGCAACTAATGAAAAACTGTTTTTT	CASSPSGATNEKLFF
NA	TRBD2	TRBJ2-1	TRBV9	TGTGCCAGCAGCGTAGCGGGGGGGCCTGGCAATGAGCAGTTCTTC	CASSVAGGPGNEQFF
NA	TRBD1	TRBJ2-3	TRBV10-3	TGTGCCATCAGCCTAATGACAGGGACAGATACGCAGTATTTT	CAISLMTGTDTQYF
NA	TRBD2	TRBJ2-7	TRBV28	TGTGCCAGCAGTTTAGGGGAAGGGACTAGCGGTACCTACGAGCAGTACTTC	CASSLGEGTSGTYEQYF
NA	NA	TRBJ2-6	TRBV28	TGTGCCAGCAGGGGCGGAGGTGGGGCCAACGTCCTGACTTTC	CASRGGGGANVLTF
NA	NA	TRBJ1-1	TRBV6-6	TGTGCCAGCAGCACCCAAGGGGGACCAGCTTTCTTT	CASSTQGGPAFF
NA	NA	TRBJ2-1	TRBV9	TGTGCCAGCAGCGCCCAATGGGGGGATAGCGGCTACAATGAGCAGTTCTTC	CASSAQWGDSGYNEQFF
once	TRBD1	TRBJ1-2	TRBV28	TGTGCCAGCAGCCTAGACAGGGATCATGGCTACACCTTC	CASSLDRDHGYTF
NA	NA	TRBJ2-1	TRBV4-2	TGTGCCAGCAGCCAAGGAGGCTCTTCCTACAATGAGCAGTTCTTC	CASSQGGSSYNEQFF
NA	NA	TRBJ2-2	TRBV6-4	TGTGCCAGCCGAGGACAAAGGAACACCGGGGAGCTGTTTTTT	CASRGQRNTGELFF
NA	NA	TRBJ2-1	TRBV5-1	TGCGCCAGCAGCTTGGAGGGGACTTCCTACAATGAGCAGTTCTTC	CASSLEGTSYNEQFF
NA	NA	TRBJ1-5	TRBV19	TGTGCCAGTGAGGACAGTATCAATCAGCCCCAGCATTTT	CASEDSINQPQHF
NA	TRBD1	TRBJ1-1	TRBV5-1	TGCGCCAGCAGCTTGGTGGGACAGGGTACGGACACTGAAGCTTTCTTT	CASSLVGQGTDTEAFF
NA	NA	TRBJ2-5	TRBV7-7	TGTGCCAGCAGTCGGCAGGGGGCTAGCGGTGGGCAAGAGACCCAGTACTTC	CASSRQGASGGQETQYF
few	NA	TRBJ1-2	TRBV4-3	TGCGCCAGCAGCCACGAAACCGTCCCCGGGGCGGGGTATGGCTACACCTTC	CASSHETVPGAGYGYTF
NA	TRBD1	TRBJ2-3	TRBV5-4	TGTGCCAGCAGAATCGGACAGGTCACAGATACGCAGTATTTT	CASRIGQVTDTQYF
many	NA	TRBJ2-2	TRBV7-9	TGTGCCAGCAGCAGGGTTGGGGGCGTTGACACCGGGGAGCTGTTTTTT	CASSRVGGVDTGELFF
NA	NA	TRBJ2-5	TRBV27	TGTGCCAGCAGTTTATCGGGGGGTGATAGGACCCAGTACTTC	CASSLSGGDRTQYF
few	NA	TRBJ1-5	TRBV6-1	TGTGCCAGCAGTGAAATAACTGCGGGAGAGGGTCACCCCCAGCATTTT	CASSEITAGEGHPQHF
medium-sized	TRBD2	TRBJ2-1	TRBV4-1	TGCGCCAGCAGCCAAGAGGGACTAGCGACGGATGAGCAGTTCTTC	CASSQEGLATDEQFF
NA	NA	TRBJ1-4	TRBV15	TGTGCCACCAGCAGAGAGCCCTCTAGTGAAAAACTGTTTTTT	CATSREPSSEKLFF
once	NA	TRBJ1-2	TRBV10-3	TGTGCCATGCAGGGAAACTATGGCTACACCTTC	CAMQGNYGYTF
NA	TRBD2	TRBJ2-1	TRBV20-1	TGCAGTGCTAGTTGGCCAGCGGGGGGGTTGAATGAGCAGTTCTTC	CSASWPAGGLNEQFF
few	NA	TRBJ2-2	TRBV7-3	TGTGCCAGCAGCTTATCGTCTAGCGCTAACACCGGGGAGCTGTTTTTT	CASSLSSSANTGELFF
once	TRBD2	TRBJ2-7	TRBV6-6	TGTGCCAGCAGTCCCACCTCCCCTAGAGCGGGGTACTCCTACGAGCAGTACTTC	CASSPTSPRAGYSYEQYF
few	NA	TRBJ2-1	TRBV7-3	TGTGCCAGCAGTCTCATTCCTTTAGCGGAGCAGTTCTTC	CASSLIPLAEQFF
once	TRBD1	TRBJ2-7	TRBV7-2	TGTGCCAGCAGCTCAGGACAGGGGCGCCCATACGAGCAGTACTTC	CASSSGQGRPYEQYF
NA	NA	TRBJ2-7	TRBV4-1	TGCGCCAGCAGCCAAGGGCAGGCGCCCTACGAGCAGTACTTC	CASSQGQAPYEQYF
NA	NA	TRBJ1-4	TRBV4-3	TGCGCCAGCAGCCAATACAGGTACCAAAAACTGTTTTTT	CASSQYRYQKLFF